Reported below is one TCR beta chain. This specimen comes from a study of blood T cell repertoires in COVID-19. Repertoires were generated with immunoSEQ multiplex PCR, while TCRdb's copy carries only in-frame clones and drops some. The sample comprises around 390,000 clones, around nine tenths of which are singletons, and about 10% rests with the top ten. The V and J ends lost 3 bases and 5 bases respectively, with 10 bases between them. The length of the CDR3 is 13 residues. The germline gives CDR1 SGHAT, CDR2 FQNNGV. V gene TRBV11-2 combines with J gene TRBJ2-5, with D unresolved. What was sequenced was PBMCs or T cells enriched from blood (not recorded which). The source of this sequence is a woman aged 45-60 years who had recovered from COVID-19. CDR3 region: CASSLSTRETQYF. The CDR3 bases are TGTGCCAGCAGCTTGTCAACCAGGGAGACCCAGTACTTC.